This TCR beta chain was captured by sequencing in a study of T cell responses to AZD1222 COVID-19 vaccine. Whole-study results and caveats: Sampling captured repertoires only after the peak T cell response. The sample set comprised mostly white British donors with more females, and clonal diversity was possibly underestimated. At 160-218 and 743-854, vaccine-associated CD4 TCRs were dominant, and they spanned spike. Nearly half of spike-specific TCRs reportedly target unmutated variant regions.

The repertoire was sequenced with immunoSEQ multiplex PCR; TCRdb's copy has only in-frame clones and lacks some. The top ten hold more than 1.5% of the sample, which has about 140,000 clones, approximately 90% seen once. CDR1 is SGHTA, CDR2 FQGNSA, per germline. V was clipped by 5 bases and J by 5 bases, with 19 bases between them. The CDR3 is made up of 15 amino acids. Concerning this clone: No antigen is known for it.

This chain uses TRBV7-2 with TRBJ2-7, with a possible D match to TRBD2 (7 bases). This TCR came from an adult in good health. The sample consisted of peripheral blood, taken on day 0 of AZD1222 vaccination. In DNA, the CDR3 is TGTGCCAGCAGCCGCCGGGGGGCAATAAGGGACGAGCAGTACTTC. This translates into CASSRRGAIRDEQYF. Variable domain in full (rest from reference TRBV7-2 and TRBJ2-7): GAGVSQSPSNKVTEKGKDVELRCDPISGHTALYWYRQSLGQGLEFLIYFQGNSAPDKSGLPSDRFSAERTGGSVSTLTIQRTQQEDSAVYLCASSRRGAIRDEQYFGPGTRLTVT.